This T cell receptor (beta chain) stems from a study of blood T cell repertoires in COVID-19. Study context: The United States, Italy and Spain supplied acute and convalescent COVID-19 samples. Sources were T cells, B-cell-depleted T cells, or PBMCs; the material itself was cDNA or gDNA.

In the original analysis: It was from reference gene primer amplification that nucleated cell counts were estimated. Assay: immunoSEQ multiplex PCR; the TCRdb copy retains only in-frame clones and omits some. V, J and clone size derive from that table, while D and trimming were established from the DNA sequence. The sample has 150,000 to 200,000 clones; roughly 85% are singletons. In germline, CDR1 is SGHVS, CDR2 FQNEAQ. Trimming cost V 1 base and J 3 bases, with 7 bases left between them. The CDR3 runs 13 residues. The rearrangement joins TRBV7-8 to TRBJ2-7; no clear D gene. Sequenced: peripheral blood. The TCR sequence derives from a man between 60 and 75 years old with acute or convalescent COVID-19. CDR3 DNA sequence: TGTGCCAGCAGCTTAGGCCACAACTACGAGCAGTACTTC. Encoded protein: CASSLGHNYEQYF.